What follows is one T cell receptor beta chain and its context. The sample comes from a study of blood T cell repertoires in COVID-19. Study information: T cells, B-cell-depleted T cells, or PBMCs supplied cDNA or gDNA.

In the authors' methods: Estimation of nucleated cell counts was performed using reference gene primer amplification. Repertoires were generated with immunoSEQ multiplex PCR, while TCRdb's copy carries only in-frame clones and drops some. V and J calls plus clone size are reproduced from that table; the DNA served to infer D and trimming. The sample shows fewer than 500,000 clones, 81% of them seen only once. CDR1 is KGHSH, CDR2 LQKENI, per germline. V lost 2 bases to trimming and J lost 9 bases, with 17 bases between them. The CDR3 extends over 15 amino acids. This receptor was obtained from a human donor with acute or convalescent COVID-19. The donor label of this sample is uncertain. Sequenced sample: peripheral blood. The gene calls are TRBV18 and TRBJ1-5; possibly TRBD1 for D (5 bases). CDR3 bases: TGTGCCAGCTCACCATCCCGTCAGGGCATCACGCCCCAGCATTTT. It yields the protein CASSPSRQGITPQHF.